This entry lists 26 T cell receptor beta chains sequenced from one sample in a study of blood T cell repertoires in COVID-19. Sequenced by immunoSEQ multiplex PCR; TCRdb stores in-frame clones only, minus some. The sample shows around 260,000 clones, 90% of them seen only once. The sequencing sample was made of PBMCs or T cells enriched from blood (not recorded which). These receptor sequences come from a woman aged 25-40 years who had recovered from COVID-19.

V gene TRBV4-3 combines with J gene TRBJ1-2; D is unclear. The ends were cut back, 1 base at V and 4 bases at J, with 13 bases in the middle. The CDR3 runs to 15 residues. The germline gives CDR1 LGHNA, CDR2 YSLEER. CDR3 DNA: TGCGCCAGCAGCCAAGCACCAGGAAGACGCTATGGCTACACCTTC. Amino acid sequence: CASSQAPGRRYGYTF.

The gene calls are TRBV12-3 or TRBV12-4 and TRBJ1-6; D uncertain. The CDR3 spans 13 residues. V was clipped by 2 bases and J by 8 bases, with 7 bases between them. The DNA of the CDR3 is TGTGCCAGCAGTTTATCAGAGGATTCACCCCTCCACTTT. It codes for CASSLSEDSPLHF.

The chain combines TRBV15 with TRBJ2-1; TRBD1 is a possible D gene (6 bases). The CDR3 totals 17 residues. The V end was cut by 3 bases, the J end by 2 bases, with 17 bases between. Per the germline V gene, CDR1 is LNHNV and CDR2 is YYDKDF (reference sequence). The CDR3 DNA sequence: TGTGCCACCAGCAGGATGGACAGCATAGGGCCCTACAATGAGCAGTTCTTC. It specifies CATSRMDSIGPYNEQFF.

This clone has a handful of counts. The chain couples TRBV6-6 to TRBJ2-7, with D uncertain. From germline, CDR1 is MNHNY and CDR2 SVGAGI (reference sequence). The CDR3 extends over 15 amino acids. V lost 0 bases and J lost 1, with 10 bases in between. CDR3: CASSYSAASSYEQYF. DNA for the CDR3: TGTGCCAGCAGTTACTCGGCCGCATCGTCCTACGAGCAGTACTTC.

This chain links TRBV4-1 with TRBJ1-2; 7 bases agree with TRBD1. Germline CDR1 MGHRA, CDR2 YSYEKL. The CDR3 runs to 15 residues. The V segment lost 4 bases and the J segment 0 bases; nucleotides outside the gene matches: 5. CDR3 in amino acids: CASSLTGAANYGYTF. CDR3 nucleotides: TGCGCCAGCAGCCTAACAGGGGCAGCTAACTATGGCTACACCTTC.

V is TRBV2 and J is TRBJ1-2; the D is unclear. V was trimmed by 6 bases and J by 0 bases, leaving 17 bases between them. This CDR3 is built from 16 residues. Germline V gives CDR1 SNHLY, CDR2 FYNNEI. CDR3 in DNA: TGTGCCAGCAGGGAAAGACTTCAAGCTTCTAACTATGGCTACACCTTC. Translating it yields CASRERLQASNYGYTF. The full variable domain, its missing parts supplied by reference TRBV2 and TRBJ1-2, is EPEVTQTPSHQVTQMGQEVILRCVPISNHLYFYWYRQILGQKVEFLVSFYNNEISEKSEIFDDQFSVERPDGSNFTLKIRSTKLEDSAMYFCASRERLQASNYGYTFGSGTRLTVV.

The count of this clone is one. The rearrangement links TRBV5-6 to TRBJ1-5; D gene ambiguous. CDR3 length: 15 amino acids. The V gene lost 2 bases and the J gene lost 0 bases, with 9 bases spanning the gap. Germline V gene data show CDR1 as SGHDT and CDR2 as YYEEEE. Here the CDR3 reads CASSLTTASNQPQHF. The DNA for the CDR3 is TGTGCCAGCAGCTTAACAACAGCTAGCAATCAGCCCCAGCATTTT.

This chain joins TRBV4-3 and TRBJ2-1; 8 positions agree with TRBD1. Germline CDR1 is LGHNA and CDR2 is YSLEER. The CDR3 has 16 residues. The V gene end was trimmed by 4 bases and the J gene end by 4 bases; junction bases not matched to a gene: 9. In DNA form, the CDR3 reads TGCGCCAGCAGCCTTGGGACAGGACAGTCTTACAATGAGCAGTTCTTC. Its translation is CASSLGTGQSYNEQFF.

The chain employs TRBV28 and TRBJ2-7; D might be TRBD1 (6 bases). CDR1 MDHEN and CDR2 SYDVKM come from the germline V gene. The CDR3 loop spans 17 amino acids. V was shortened by 5 bases and J by 0 bases, with 20 bases between the two germline ends. The CDR3 DNA sequence: TGTGCCAGCAGTCACCCAAGGCAGGGGACGTACTCCTACGAGCAGTACTTC. It codes for CASSHPRQGTYSYEQYF.

The chain has TRBV7-2 and TRBJ2-7; 10 bases line up with TRBD2. Germline CDR1 and CDR2: SGHTA and FQGNSA. J lost 7 bases, V lost 1 base, and 10 bases had no gene match. The CDR3 has 16 residues. CDR3 sequence (DNA): TGTGCCAGCAGCTTAGGAGGGACTAGCGCGCGGAGGGAGCAGTACTTC. Translating it yields CASSLGGTSARREQYF.

In regard to this clone: This sample also contains other DNA sequences that code for the same CDR3. This rearrangement joins TRBV10-3 to TRBJ1-5, with D unresolved. V was cut by 3 bases and J by 0 bases, with 9 bases left in between. This CDR3 is built from 15 residues. Germline V CDR1 and CDR2: ENHRY, SYGVKD. The CDR3 nucleotides are TGTGCCATCAGTGAATCCAGAAATAGCAATCAGCCCCAGCATTTT. Its translation: CAISESRNSNQPQHF.

This sequence joins TRBV28 and TRBJ1-2; D gene uncertain. CDR1 is MDHEN and CDR2 is SYDVKM in the germline V gene. CDR3 length: 15 residues. Trimming removed 4 bases from V and 7 bases from J, with 19 bases in between. The chain's CDR3 is CASSSVTPVGSGYTF. The CDR3 region has the DNA TGTGCCAGCAGTTCAGTTACCCCCGTGGGGAGTGGCTACACCTTC.

This CDR3 reads CATRPQGESGYTF. The CDR3 DNA reads TGTGCCACGAGGCCGCAGGGGGAGAGTGGCTACACCTTC. The V gene is TRBV28, the J gene TRBJ1-2; 7 bases map to TRBD1. Germline V gene sequence: CDR1 MDHEN, CDR2 SYDVKM. The CDR3 covers 13 residues. V was pared by 10 bases and J by 7 bases, with 12 bases of the junction left unmatched.

This clone was counted at least ten times. The V call is TRBV30, the J call TRBJ1-4, with D possibly matching TRBD1 (6 bases). The V gene lost 4 bases and the J gene lost 1 base, with 7 bases spanning the gap. CDR3 length equals 13 residues. Germline V gene sequence: CDR1 GTSNPN, CDR2 SVGIG (reference sequence). The CDR3 region is CAWTRGTNEKLFF. DNA for the CDR3: TGTGCCTGGACCAGGGGAACTAATGAAAAACTGTTTTTT.

The chain recombines TRBV30 with TRBJ1-1, with 9 bases lining up with TRBD1. CDR1 GTSNPN and CDR2 SVGIG come from the germline V gene (reference sequence). The CDR3 loop spans 15 amino acids. The V and J ends lost 3 bases and 2 bases, in that order; junction bases with no gene match: 7. The CDR3 DNA sequence: TGTGCCTGGAGGCTACCGGACAGGGGAAACACTGAAGCTTTCTTT. Translating gives CAWRLPDRGNTEAFF.

This chain connects TRBV18 to TRBJ2-3, with D maybe TRBD1 (6 bases). V was shortened by 6 bases and J by 4 bases, with 20 bases between the two germline ends. Per the germline V gene, CDR1 is KGHSH and CDR2 is LQKENI. The CDR3 spans 16 residues. In DNA form, the CDR3 reads TGTGCCAGCTCGCCTCTTCAGGGGCTCGGTCCAGATACGCAGTATTTT. Its translation is CASSPLQGLGPDTQYF. The entire variable domain, with the rest obtained from reference TRBV18 and TRBJ2-3, is as follows: NAGVMQNPRHLVRRRGQEARLRCSPMKGHSHVYWYRQLPEEGLKFMVYLQKENIIDESGMPKERFSAEFPKEGPSILRIQQVVRGDSAAYFCASSPLQGLGPDTQYFGPGTRLTVL.

The chain combines TRBV6-1 with TRBJ2-7; 14 nucleotides match TRBD2. The CDR3 runs 17 residues. The junction had 9 bases not matched to a gene; V was cut back by 3 bases and J by 5 bases. CDR1 and CDR2 (germline): MNHNS, SASEGT. Written as DNA, the CDR3 is TGTGCCAGCAGTGAGACTAGCGGGAGGGCCCAATGGGACGAGCAGTACTTC. Translating gives CASSETSGRAQWDEQYF.

This rearrangement joins TRBV11-2 to TRBJ2-1; 9 bases line up with TRBD2. This CDR3 has 15 residues. Germline loops: CDR1 SGHAT, CDR2 FQNNGV. J gave up 3 bases and V 5 bases, and 5 bases lay outside the gene matches. The CDR3 spells CASSLISGSYNEQFF. CDR3 DNA sequence: TGTGCCAGCAGCCTGATTAGCGGGAGCTACAATGAGCAGTTCTTC.

The gene calls are TRBV11-2 and TRBJ1-1; D is unresolved. The germline V gene encodes CDR1 SGHAT and CDR2 FQNNGV. Trimming stripped 1 base from V and 0 bases from J, with 9 bases between. The CDR3 contains 15 residues. CDR3 loop: CASSLVASMNTEAFF. The CDR3 DNA follows: TGTGCCAGCAGCTTAGTGGCCAGTATGAACACTGAAGCTTTCTTT. Based on the CDR3 plus reference TRBV11-2 and TRBJ1-1, the full variable domain is EAGVAQSPRYKIIEKRQSVAFWCNPISGHATLYWYQQILGQGPKLLIQFQNNGVVDDSQLPKDRFSAERLKGVDSTLKIQPAKLEDSAVYLCASSLVASMNTEAFFGQGTRLTVV.

The chain employs TRBV9 and TRBJ2-2; maybe TRBD2 (5 bases). CDR1 and CDR2 (germline): SGDLS, YYNGEE. The CDR3 has 14 amino acids. V was shortened by 3 bases and J by 2 bases, with 8 bases between the two germline ends. CDR3: CASSGTYNTGELFF. The CDR3 nucleotides are TGTGCCAGCAGCGGGACTTATAACACCGGGGAGCTGTTTTTT.

The rearrangement uses TRBV30 and TRBJ2-7; the D gene is possibly TRBD2 (5 bases). The CDR3 runs 14 residues. Germline V gene data show CDR1 as GTSNPN and CDR2 as SVGIG (reference sequence). The germline V and J ends were trimmed by 3 bases and 2 bases, with 14 bases remaining between them. CDR3 sequence (DNA): TGTGCCTGGAGCCCCGGAGGAGGCCCCTACGAGCAGTACTTC. This translates into CAWSPGGGPYEQYF.

The chain joins TRBV28 to TRBJ2-1; possible D gene TRBD2, 6 bases. Germline values: CDR1 MDHEN, CDR2 SYDVKM. The CDR3 contains 14 residues. V was cut by 2 bases and J by 7 bases, with 12 bases left in between. The DNA of the CDR3 is TGTGCCAGCAGTTTAGTTAGCGGTTTTAATGAGCAGTTCTTC. Amino acids: CASSLVSGFNEQFF.

This chain uses TRBV3-1 (or the pseudogene TRBV3-2) with TRBJ2-5, with 10 bases fitting TRBD2. The CDR3 runs to 20 residues. Trimming took 1 base from V and 5 from J; bases not matched to a gene: 19. CDR1 is LGHDT, CDR2 YNNKEL, per germline (reference sequence). The CDR3 spells CASSQAYVSGRAPFKETQYF. The CDR3, as DNA: TGTGCCAGCAGCCAAGCGTACGTGAGCGGGAGGGCCCCCTTTAAGGAGACCCAGTACTTC.

CDR3 amino acids: CASSIEGGVGEQYF. The CDR3 DNA follows: TGTGCCAGTAGTATAGAAGGGGGAGTTGGCGAGCAGTACTTC. The chain has TRBV19 and TRBJ2-7; perhaps TRBD1 as D (6 bases). The germline CDR1 and CDR2 sequences are LNHDA and SQIVND (reference sequence). CDR3 length: 14 residues. V lost 0 bases to trimming and J lost 6 bases, with 12 bases between them. Together with reference TRBV19 and TRBJ2-7, the CDR3 gives the full variable domain: DGGITQSPKYLFRKEGQNVTLSCEQNLNHDAMYWYRQDPGQGLRLIYYSQIVNDFQKGDIAEGYSVSREKKESFPLTVTSAQKNPTAFYLCASSIEGGVGEQYFGPGTRLTVT.

The V gene is TRBV4-3, the J gene TRBJ2-7; 7 bases agree with TRBD1. The CDR3 length is 15 residues. Unmatched junction bases numbered 4, after V lost 2 bases and J lost 0 bases. Germline V lookup: CDR1 LGHNA, CDR2 YSLEER. Written as DNA, the CDR3 is TGCGCCAGCAGCCAATCGACAGGGTCCTCCTACGAGCAGTACTTC. Amino acid sequence: CASSQSTGSSYEQYF.

The chain is built from TRBV4-3 and TRBJ1-1; 7 bases map to TRBD1. The CDR3 length is 20 residues. Germline V lookup: CDR1 LGHNA, CDR2 YSLEER. J lost 3 bases, V lost 0 bases, and 19 bases had no gene match. The CDR3 region has the DNA TGCGCCAGCAGCCAAGAAAAGGCCGGAAAAGGGGACAGCCGATACACTGAAGCTTTCTTT. Encoded protein: CASSQEKAGKGDSRYTEAFF.